This T cell receptor (beta chain) stems from a study of T-cell memory formation after mild COVID-19. Study-wide context: The TCR clusters were mostly specific to one donor.

This clonotype was detected a few times. MiXCR, applied by TCRdb to the 5' RACE reads, yields one record per CDR3 protein. The sample has about 62,000 distinct CDR3 sequences, 9.3% seen once. The CDR3 is 16 residues long. V lost 0 bases and J 2 bases, leaving 13 bases between the germline ends. CDR1 and CDR2 from the germline V gene are LNHDA and SQIVND (reference sequence). Sequencing was performed on PBMCs or a T cell subset sorted from them (not recorded which). The receptor was isolated from a man in his late teens or twenties who had mild COVID-19 (a few samples of this study predate the infection). Cell type and time point are not known. The chain combines TRBV19 with TRBJ2-5, with TRBD2 as a possible D gene (6 bases). This chain's CDR3 is CASSIDLSGGQETQYF. The CDR3 DNA sequence: TGTGCCAGTAGTATAGATCTTAGCGGAGGGCAAGAGACCCAGTACTTC.